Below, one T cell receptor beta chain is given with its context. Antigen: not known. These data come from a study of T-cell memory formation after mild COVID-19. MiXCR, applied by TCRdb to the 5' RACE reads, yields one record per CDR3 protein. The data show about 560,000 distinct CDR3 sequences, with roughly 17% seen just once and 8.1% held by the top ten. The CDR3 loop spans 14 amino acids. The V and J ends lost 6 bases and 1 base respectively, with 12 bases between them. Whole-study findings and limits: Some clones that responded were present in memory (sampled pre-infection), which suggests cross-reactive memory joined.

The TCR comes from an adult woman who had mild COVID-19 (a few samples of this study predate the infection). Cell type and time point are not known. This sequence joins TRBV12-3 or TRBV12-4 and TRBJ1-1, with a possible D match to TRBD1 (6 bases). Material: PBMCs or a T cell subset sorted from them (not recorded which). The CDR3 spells CASSQTGGNTEAFF. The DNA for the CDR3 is TGTGCCAGCAGCCAGACAGGTGGGAACACTGAAGCTTTCTTT.